Below, one T cell receptor beta chain is given with its context. Trimming shortened V by 3 bases and J by 2 bases, and 11 bases separated the two germline ends. This CDR3 region has 14 residues. The germline V gene has CDR1 MNHEY and CDR2 SVGAGI. This table comes from immunoSEQ multiplex PCR, and its TCRdb copy is limited to in-frame clones, with some not included. This table has approximately 70,000 clones, approximately 90% appearing once. The data are from a study of technical replicates of blood from a few donors. The source material was T cells isolated from PBMCs. The chain uses TRBV6-5 and TRBJ2-7; D might be TRBD2 (5 bases). This clonotype was sampled from a human donor in good health. CDR3 bases: TGTGCCAGCAGTTATGGTCGGGGAACCTACGAGCAGTACTTC. This sequence encodes CASSYGRGTYEQYF.